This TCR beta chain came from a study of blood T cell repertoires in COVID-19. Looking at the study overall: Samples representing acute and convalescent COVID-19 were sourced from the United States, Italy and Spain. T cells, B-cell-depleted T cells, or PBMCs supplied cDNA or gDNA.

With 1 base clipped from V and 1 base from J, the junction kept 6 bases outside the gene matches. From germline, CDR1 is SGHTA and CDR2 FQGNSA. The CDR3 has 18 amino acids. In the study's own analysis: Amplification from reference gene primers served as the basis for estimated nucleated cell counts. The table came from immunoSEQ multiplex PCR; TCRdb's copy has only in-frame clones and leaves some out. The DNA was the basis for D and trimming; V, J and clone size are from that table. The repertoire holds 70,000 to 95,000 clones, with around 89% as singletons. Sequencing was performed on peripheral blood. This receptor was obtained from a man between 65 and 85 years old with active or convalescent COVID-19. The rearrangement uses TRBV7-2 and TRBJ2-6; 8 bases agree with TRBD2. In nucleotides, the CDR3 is TGTGCCAGCAGCTTAGACTCGACTAGCGTGTCTGGGGCCAACGTCCTGACTTTC. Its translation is CASSLDSTSVSGANVLTF.